The 6 T cell receptor beta chains below come from one sample, sequenced in a study of blood T cell repertoires in COVID-19. The assay was immunoSEQ multiplex PCR, and TCRdb's table has in-frame clones only and misses some. The sample records just over 300,000 clones, roughly nine tenths being singletons. Source material: peripheral blood. These TCRs come from a man younger than 35 with active or convalescent COVID-19.

This chain links TRBV28 with TRBJ2-1, with 8 bases that match TRBD1. The CDR3 covers 21 residues. CDR1 and CDR2 from the germline V gene are MDHEN and SYDVKM. V shed 5 bases, J shed 0 bases, and the junction held 21 bases outside the gene matches. The CDR3 bases are TGTGCCAGCAGTGGGAGACAGGGGTCGAAAGGAGTAGAAAGCTCCTACAATGAGCAGTTCTTC. Amino acid sequence: CASSGRQGSKGVESSYNEQFF.

This chain links TRBV19 with TRBJ1-3, with unresolved D. Per the germline V gene, CDR1 is LNHDA and CDR2 is SQIVND (reference sequence). The V and J ends lost 4 bases and 4 bases respectively, with 14 bases between them. This CDR3 comprises 15 residues. DNA of the CDR3: TGTGCCAGTAGTAAGTCTGCAACGGAGGGAAACACCATATATTTT. It codes for CASSKSATEGNTIYF.

As to this clone: Other nucleotide sequences from this sample produce the same CDR3. V is TRBV9 and J is TRBJ2-1; D may be TRBD2 (7 bases). In germline, CDR1 is SGDLS, CDR2 YYNGEE. The CDR3 runs to 15 residues. V was trimmed by 3 bases and J by 3 bases, leaving 13 bases between them. This CDR3 reads CASSAEGGSYNEQFF. DNA of the CDR3: TGTGCCAGCAGCGCGGAGGGGGGGAGCTACAATGAGCAGTTCTTC.

This chain connects TRBV11-2 to TRBJ1-4; a weak D match, TRBD1 (5 bases). V was clipped by 5 bases and J by 5 bases, with 12 bases between them. There are 14 residues in the CDR3. Germline values: CDR1 SGHAT, CDR2 FQNNGV. CDR3 nucleotides: TGTGCCAGCAGCGCGGGGGGGGAGAATGAAAAACTGTTTTTT. It translates to CASSAGGENEKLFF.

The chain joins TRBV19 to TRBJ2-2; possibly TRBD1 for D (5 bases). Trimming stripped 5 bases from V and 0 bases from J, with 13 bases between. The CDR3 is 16 amino acids. Germline V CDR1 and CDR2: LNHDA, SQIVND (reference sequence). For the CDR3, the DNA is TGTGCCAGTAGTCAAATTGGACACCCGAACACCGGGGAGCTGTTTTTT. This sequence encodes CASSQIGHPNTGELFF. The entire variable domain, with the rest obtained from reference TRBV19 and TRBJ2-2, is as follows: DGGITQSPKYLFRKEGQNVTLSCEQNLNHDAMYWYRQDPGQGLRLIYYSQIVNDFQKGDIAEGYSVSREKKESFPLTVTSAQKNPTAFYLCASSQIGHPNTGELFFGEGSRLTVL.

Here the CDR3 reads CASSDPGVAFF. The DNA for the CDR3 is TGTGCCAGCAGTGATCCCGGGGTAGCTTTCTTT. The chain carries TRBV2 and TRBJ1-1; D not certain. This CDR3 spans 11 amino acids. The germline V gene encodes CDR1 SNHLY and CDR2 FYNNEI. V dropped 3 bases and J dropped 10 bases, with 9 bases sitting between them. Supplemented by reference TRBV2 and TRBJ1-1, the full variable domain reads EPEVTQTPSHQVTQMGQEVILRCVPISNHLYFYWYRQILGQKVEFLVSFYNNEISEKSEIFDDQFSVERPDGSNFTLKIRSTKLEDSAMYFCASSDPGVAFFGQGTRLTVV.